One and the same sample provided the 21 T cell receptor beta chains below, sequenced in a study of CD8+ T cells in alopecia areata. RNA was isolated and reverse transcribed to cDNA, the sequencing template. Sequencing used immunoSEQ multiplex PCR; TCRdb keeps in-frame clones, though not all of them. This sample has about 200,000 clones, with roughly 56% found just once. Sequencing was performed on CD8+ T cells sorted from blood. Source of these receptors: a human donor in good health.

This clone showed up just once. The chain links TRBV5-1 to TRBJ2-1; D is undetermined. Trimming stripped 2 bases from V and 8 bases from J, with 11 bases between. The germline V gene encodes CDR1 SGHRS and CDR2 YFSETQ. There are 13 residues in the CDR3. For the CDR3, the DNA is TGCGCCAGCAGCTTCCGCCCCTCGGATGAGCAGTTCTTC. Its protein is CASSFRPSDEQFF. The full variable domain, its missing parts supplied by reference TRBV5-1 and TRBJ2-1, is KAGVTQTPRYLIKTRGQQVTLSCSPISGHRSVSWYQQTPGQGLQFLFEYFSETQRNKGNFPGRFSGRQFSNSRSEMNVSTLELGDSALYLCASSFRPSDEQFFGPGTRLTVL.

This clone was observed a handful of times. The chain carries TRBV2 and TRBJ2-5, with TRBD1 as a possible D gene (5 bases). This CDR3 region has 15 residues. V shed 3 bases and J shed 5 bases, with 16 bases lying between them. CDR1 and CDR2 from the germline V gene are SNHLY and FYNNEI. DNA of the CDR3: TGTGCCAGCAGTGATAGGGGAAATTATCTGGAGACCCAGTACTTC. This sequence encodes CASSDRGNYLETQYF.

The J gene is TRBJ2-5, the V gene TRBV18; D not certain. The CDR3 is 15 residues long. The germline V and J ends were trimmed by 1 base and 2 bases, with 11 bases remaining between them. Germline-derived CDR1 and CDR2 are KGHSH and LQKENI. The DNA for the CDR3 is TGTGCCAGCTCACCACATCCCGATAAACAAGAGACCCAGTACTTC. Protein sequence: CASSPHPDKQETQYF.

Notes on this clone: Other DNA sequences within the sample encode an identical CDR3. V usage is TRBV27 and J usage is TRBJ1-2; the D gene is possibly TRBD1 (5 bases). The CDR3 is 13 amino acids. The germline gives CDR1 MNHEY, CDR2 SMNVEV (reference sequence). Trimming shortened V by 3 bases and J by 4 bases, and 9 bases separated the two germline ends. The CDR3, as DNA: TGTGCCAGCAGTTTGGGGGGATCCTATGGCTACACCTTC. It is translated as CASSLGGSYGYTF.

The CDR3 loop is CASSLDSGLYTEAFF. The DNA of the CDR3 is TGCGCCAGCAGCTTGGACTCGGGACTGTACACTGAAGCTTTCTTT. The chain uses TRBV5-1 and TRBJ1-1, with a possible D match to TRBD1 (5 bases). The germline V gene has CDR1 SGHRS and CDR2 YFSETQ. V was trimmed by 0 bases and J by 3 bases, leaving 12 bases between them. This CDR3 is 15 amino acids long.

This chain uses TRBV6-1 with TRBJ2-7, with 8 nucleotides matching TRBD1. CDR3 size: 14 residues. V dropped 3 bases and J dropped 1; count of bases not matched to a gene: 2. Germline V CDR1 and CDR2: MNHNS, SASEGT. The CDR3 DNA sequence: TGTGCCAGCAGTGACGGACAGGGTTCCTACGAGCAGTACTTC. It codes for CASSDGQGSYEQYF.

The V call is TRBV5-1, the J call TRBJ2-3, with D uncertain. CDR1 and CDR2 (germline): SGHRS, YFSETQ. Trimming removed 0 bases at V and 5 bases at J, with 7 bases between. This CDR3 has 13 amino acids. CDR3 sequence reads: CASSLGAGDTQYF. The DNA of the CDR3 is TGCGCCAGCAGCTTGGGGGCAGGAGATACGCAGTATTTT.

This clone was seen a few times. The V and J genes are TRBV7-8 and TRBJ2-1, with 11 nucleotides matching TRBD1. The germline CDR1 and CDR2 sequences are SGHVS and FQNEAQ. The CDR3 covers 16 residues. Trimming at V came to 5 bases and at J to 4 bases, leaving 7 bases not matched to a gene. CDR3 sequence: CASSQDGTGGYNEQFF. CDR3 nucleotides: TGTGCCAGCAGCCAAGACGGGACAGGGGGTTACAATGAGCAGTTCTTC.

This clone was found once. The same CDR3 is also encoded by other DNA sequences in this sample. J is TRBJ1-2 and V is TRBV4-1, with D perhaps matching TRBD1 (5 bases). Looked up from germline, CDR1 is MGHRA and CDR2 is YSYEKL. The CDR3 length is 13 residues. The V and J ends lost 4 bases and 4 bases respectively, with 10 bases between them. CDR3 sequence (DNA): TGCGCCAGCAGCCCGGGGGGAGGCTATGGCTACACCTTC. Translating it yields CASSPGGGYGYTF.

V usage is TRBV10-3 and J usage is TRBJ2-3, with TRBD1 identical over 7 bases. V lost 4 bases and J lost 0; bases outside the gene matches: 7. Germline V CDR1 and CDR2: ENHRY, SYGVKD. The CDR3 has 16 amino acids. DNA of the CDR3: TGTGCCATCAGTGGCCAAGGGGGCCGTAGCACAGATACGCAGTATTTT. Protein: CAISGQGGRSTDTQYF.

This clone was seen a handful of times. The chain recombines TRBV9 with TRBJ1-5; D remains unclear. Per germline, CDR1 SGDLS and CDR2 YYNGEE. The CDR3 loop spans 14 amino acids. The V end was cut by 0 bases, the J end by 5 bases, with 9 bases between. The CDR3 loop is CASSVGGFDQPQHF. The CDR3 region has the DNA TGTGCCAGCAGCGTAGGCGGATTCGATCAGCCCCAGCATTTT.

This clone has a count of ten or more. This chain links TRBV19 with TRBJ1-6, with a weak D call TRBD1 (6 bases). The CDR3 covers 14 residues. Germline values: CDR1 LNHDA, CDR2 SQIVND (reference sequence). V gave up 2 bases and J gave up 6 bases, with 8 bases separating them. CDR3 region: CASSITQGNSPLHF. Written as DNA, the CDR3 is TGTGCCAGTAGTATAACACAGGGTAATTCACCCCTCCACTTT.

This clone appeared once. V is TRBV25-1 and J is TRBJ2-5; D is possibly TRBD1 (5 bases). The CDR3 extends over 13 amino acids. Trimming removed 8 bases from V and 5 bases from J, with 15 bases in between. Germline CDR1 is MGHDK and CDR2 is SYGVNS. The CDR3 reads CASVNQGWETQYF. CDR3 DNA sequence: TGTGCCAGCGTAAACCAGGGTTGGGAGACCCAGTACTTC.

The chain combines TRBV15 with TRBJ2-7, with 9 nucleotides matching TRBD1. The CDR3 runs to 16 residues. V lost 3 bases and J lost 4; bases outside the gene matches: 10. Looked up from germline, CDR1 is LNHNV and CDR2 is YYDKDF (reference sequence). In nucleotides, the CDR3 is TGTGCCACCAGCAGCCCCCTGGGACAGGGAGAGTACGAGCAGTACTTC. It codes for CATSSPLGQGEYEQYF.

This chain joins TRBV30 and TRBJ1-1, with D perhaps matching TRBD1 (6 bases). V lost 0 bases and J lost 6, with 14 bases in between. CDR3 length: 14 residues. Germline values: CDR1 GTSNPN, CDR2 SVGIG (reference sequence). CDR3 bases: TGTGCCTGGAGTGTCGGGTCGGGACAACCTGAAGCTTTCTTT. This encodes CAWSVGSGQPEAFF.

V and J are TRBV5-6 and TRBJ2-3, with D perhaps matching TRBD2 (5 bases). V was shortened by 3 bases and J by 4 bases, with 12 bases between the two germline ends. Germline V gene sequence: CDR1 SGHDT, CDR2 YYEEEE. CDR3 length: 14 residues. Here the CDR3 DNA reads TGTGCCAGCAGCTCGGGCCTGGGAGCAGATACGCAGTATTTT. This gives the protein CASSSGLGADTQYF. The whole variable domain, filled in from reference TRBV5-6 and TRBJ2-3, reads DAGVTQSPTHLIKTRGQQVTLRCSPKSGHDTVSWYQQALGQGPQFIFQYYEEEERQRGNFPDRFSGHQFPNYSSELNVNALLLGDSALYLCASSSGLGADTQYFGPGTRLTVL.

The chain couples TRBV5-6 to TRBJ2-7; no definite D call. Germline V gives CDR1 SGHDT, CDR2 YYEEEE. V was shortened by 2 bases and J by 0 bases, with 12 bases between the two germline ends. The CDR3 contains 15 residues. In DNA, the CDR3 is TGTGCCAGCAGCTTAGGCGGCTTTCTCTCCTACGAGCAGTACTTC. Protein: CASSLGGFLSYEQYF. Full variable domain (remainder filled in from reference TRBV5-6 and TRBJ2-7): DAGVTQSPTHLIKTRGQQVTLRCSPKSGHDTVSWYQQALGQGPQFIFQYYEEEERQRGNFPDRFSGHQFPNYSSELNVNALLLGDSALYLCASSLGGFLSYEQYFGPGTRLTVT.

J is TRBJ1-2 and V is TRBV9, with D hard to call. Trimming took 3 bases from V and 8 from J, leaving 14 bases between them. CDR1 and CDR2 from the germline V gene are SGDLS and YYNGEE. This CDR3 comprises 13 residues. The CDR3 here is CASSGGDLGGYTF. Here the CDR3 DNA reads TGTGCCAGCAGCGGAGGCGACCTTGGAGGCTACACCTTC.

This clone was picked up one time. The V call is TRBV10-1, the J call TRBJ2-3; 11 nucleotides line up with TRBD2. Trimming cost V 8 bases and J 2 bases; bases outside gene matches: 9. The CDR3 is 16 amino acids. Germline V gives CDR1 WNHNN, CDR2 SYGVQD (reference sequence). The CDR3 nucleotides are TGCGCCAGCTCAAGACTAGCGGGGTCCTCCACAGATACGCAGTATTTT. Protein product: CASSRLAGSSTDTQYF.

This clone was seen a few times. The chain links TRBV5-1 to TRBJ1-2; D is unclear. The V gene lost 3 bases and the J gene lost 2 bases, with 2 bases spanning the gap. This CDR3 contains 11 residues. The V gene's germline CDR1 is SGHRS and CDR2 YFSETQ. The DNA for the CDR3 is TGCGCCAGCAGCTCCAACTATGGCTACACCTTC. This sequence encodes CASSSNYGYTF. Variable domain in full (rest from reference TRBV5-1 and TRBJ1-2): KAGVTQTPRYLIKTRGQQVTLSCSPISGHRSVSWYQQTPGQGLQFLFEYFSETQRNKGNFPGRFSGRQFSNSRSEMNVSTLELGDSALYLCASSSNYGYTFGSGTRLTVV.

The CDR3: CASSPLWGPEQYF. CDR3 nucleotide sequence: TGTGCCAGCAGTCCTCTTTGGGGACCTGAGCAGTACTTC. The rearrangement uses TRBV27 and TRBJ2-7, with D perhaps matching TRBD1 or TRBD2 (5 bases each). Looked up from germline, CDR1 is MNHEY and CDR2 is SMNVEV (reference sequence). This CDR3 is 13 amino acids long. Trimming removed 5 bases from V and 7 bases from J, with 15 bases in between.